This TCR beta chain is drawn from a study of shared clonotypes between healthy human individuals. TCRdb's copy holds only in-frame clones and misses some; the assay was immunoSEQ multiplex PCR. The sample has about 2.4 million clones, around nine tenths seen once; the top ten hold around 0.15%. The sample comprised naive CD4+ T cells sorted from blood. Regarding subset: CD45RA+ positively selected. This receptor was obtained from a man younger than 30 in good health.

The CDR3 region is CASSQGRGGRQGNEQFF. CDR3 bases: TGCGCCAGCAGCCAAGGTCGCGGGGGGCGTCAAGGCAATGAGCAGTTCTTC. This sequence joins TRBV4-1 and TRBJ2-1; TRBD2 aligns across 8 bases. Trimming at V came to 1 base and at J to 6 bases, leaving 11 bases not matched to a gene. Germline V gene data show CDR1 as MGHRA and CDR2 as YSYEKL. This CDR3 is built from 17 residues.